The clone carrying this T cell receptor beta chain showed up many times. The antigen is unknown. Amplified TCR beta CDR3 regions derived from RNA transcripts. Carried out on the TCR CDR3, a first-round RT-PCR used the HTBI primer set. TCRdb reprocessed the multiplex PCR reads with MiXCR, giving one entry per CDR3 protein. Of 300,000 to 400,000 distinct CDR3 sequences in the sample, 21% were seen once. This specimen comes from a study of T cells in Graves' hyperthyroidism and ophthalmopathy. At the level of the study: Peripheral blood was drawn at first diagnosis, prior to all treatment.

CDR3 length: 13 amino acids. Germline V gene lookup returns CDR1 MNHNS and CDR2 SASEGT. V was trimmed by 6 bases and J by 0 bases, leaving 8 bases between them. Findings and limits, study-wide: Median prediction lead before ophthalmopathy onset was 5 to 7 months with the model.

The V and J genes are TRBV6-1 and TRBJ1-1; tentatively, D is TRBD1 (5 bases). Source material: blood. This TCR was sampled from a woman between 50 and 59 years old with Graves' hyperthyroidism. The CDR3 sequence: CASRKQVNTEAFF. In DNA, the CDR3 is TGTGCCAGCAGGAAACAGGTGAACACTGAAGCTTTCTTT.